These T cell receptor beta chains were read from a single sample in a study of CD8 T cells in ankylosing spondylitis. TCRdb used MiXCR to reprocess the 5' RACE reads, holding one entry per CDR3 protein. The sample shows 100,000 to 150,000 distinct CDR3 sequences, roughly 9% of them seen only once. The sequenced material came from blood, either unsorted or a sorted T cell fraction (not recorded which). These receptors were taken from a male donor with ankylosing spondylitis or in good health (not recorded which). Each CDR3 is given without its conserved first and last residue.

TRBV7-2,TRBJ2-3,ASSLRGGVGSADTQY
TRBV29-1,TRBJ1-3,SVAVSASGNTIY
TRBV5-5,TRBJ2-1,ASSLAGVHNEQF
TRBV7-6,TRBJ2-7,ASRLSGFGPYEQY
TRBV5-6,TRBJ2-6,ASSLRGTGANVLT
TRBV12-3/TRBV12-4,TRBJ2-7,ASSFSPGLAVYEQY
TRBV6-5,TRBJ2-2,ASSYGQTNTGELF
TRBV5-1,TRBJ2-7,ASSFPGQAYEQY
TRBV25-1,TRBJ2-7,ASSALYRDTTYEQY
TRBV5-1,TRBJ2-1,ASSLDGGRPPYNEQF
TRBV20-1,TRBJ1-4,SASHRGGDEKLF
TRBV20-1,TRBJ2-1,SARSFGRESNEQF
TRBV20-1,TRBJ1-2,SASRQFDGYT
TRBV5-1,TRBJ2-7,ASSTRLAGVSYEQY
TRBV5-6,TRBJ2-1,ASSRTSGRAGEQF
TRBV7-2,TRBJ2-3,ASSFRQRSQY
TRBV7-9,TRBJ2-1,ASSAETSGFAYNEQF
TRBV20-1,TRBJ2-1,SADRPPSAPYRSSYNEQF
TRBV20-1,TRBJ2-4,SASWDRLTKNIQY
TRBV19,TRBJ2-6,ASSRDIKANVLT
TRBV4-1,TRBJ2-7,ASSPAGIKYEQY
TRBV12-3/TRBV12-4,TRBJ2-5,ASSLWGGTGVQETQY
TRBV7-3,TRBJ2-2,ASSLQGGGELF
TRBV29-1,TRBJ2-1,SVDRNLGNEQF
TRBV30,TRBJ2-2,ASAQYTGELF
TRBV5-1,TRBJ2-7,ASSRGGSYEQY
TRBV9,TRBJ2-2,ASGGAGELF
TRBV12-3/TRBV12-4,TRBJ2-3,ASSTRGSDTQY
TRBV24-1,TRBJ1-5,ATSDTRFPNQPQH
TRBV6-2/TRBV6-3,TRBJ2-7,ASTWTGTGYEQY
TRBV11-1,TRBJ2-1,ASNPWGLAGAGPYNEQF
TRBV3-1,TRBJ2-2,ASSQELGSAYTGELF
TRBV7-2,TRBJ2-2,ASSLTRGDTGELF